These 15 T cell receptor beta chains share one sample of origin, sequenced in a study of cytomegalovirus exposure and HLA in healthy donors. A multiplex PCR was run with 60 Vbeta primers and 13 Jbeta primers. Libraries were prepared by immunoSEQ multiplex PCR; TCRdb keeps only in-frame clonotypes and omits some of them. The sample lists fewer than 250,000 clones; around 80% were seen once. Sequencing was carried out using PBMCs. The receptors were sampled from a man aged 40-55 years in good health and CMV-seronegative.

V usage is TRBV7-3 and J usage is TRBJ2-5; 8 positions agree with TRBD2. Matching the DNA end better, TRBJ2-7 makes the J call doubtful. The CDR3 length is 16 residues. Germline assignment: CDR1 SGHTA and CDR2 FQGTGA. The CDR3 loop reads CASSLEGAGASYEQYF. The CDR3 coding sequence is TGTGCCAGCAGCTTAGAGGGAGCGGGAGCCTCCTACGAGCAGTACTTC.

The V call is TRBV27, the J call TRBJ2-1; D is unresolved. V was shortened by 0 bases and J by 7 bases, with 7 bases between the two germline ends. Germline-derived CDR1 and CDR2 are MNHEY and SMNVEV (reference sequence). The CDR3 totals 13 residues. The CDR3 bases are TGTGCCAGCAGTTTATCTCCTCGGAATGAGCAGTTCTTC. Translated, it gives CASSLSPRNEQFF.

The gene calls are TRBV7-9 and TRBJ2-2, with TRBD1 matching 10 bases. Germline CDR1 and CDR2: SEHNR and FQNEAQ (reference sequence). After removal of 6 bases from V and 8 bases from J, the junction contained 18 bases not matched to a gene. This CDR3 has 18 residues. The DNA for the CDR3 is TGTGCCAGCAGTTCCGGGACAGGGGTCATCAGGCCCTCGGGGGAGCTGTTTTTT. Translation gives CASSSGTGVIRPSGELFF.

This sequence joins TRBV6-1 and TRBJ2-1, with TRBD1 as a possible D gene (6 bases). V lost 4 bases and J 3 bases, leaving 10 bases between the germline ends. The CDR3 contains 14 residues. Looked up from germline, CDR1 is MNHNS and CDR2 is SASEGT. DNA for the CDR3: TGTGCCAGCAGTGTCCCGGACAGCTACAATGAGCAGTTCTTC. Residues: CASSVPDSYNEQFF.

This clone was counted only a few times. V and J are TRBV9 and TRBJ2-7; 11 positions agree with TRBD1. The germline V gene has CDR1 SGDLS and CDR2 YYNGEE. The CDR3 covers 13 residues. V was clipped by 3 bases and J by 9 bases; unmatched bases: 5. CDR3 residues: CASSGTGGVGQYF. The CDR3 nucleotides read TGTGCCAGCAGCGGGACAGGGGGCGTAGGGCAGTACTTC.

This sequence joins TRBV25-1 and TRBJ1-4, with D possibly TRBD1 on 5 matching bases. The CDR3 runs to 12 residues. The V end was cut by 7 bases, the J end by 8 bases, with 11 bases between. CDR1 is MGHDK, CDR2 SYGVNS, per germline. The CDR3 region has the DNA TGTGCCAGCACAAGCACAGGAGAAAAACTGTTTTTT. The encoded protein is CASTSTGEKLFF.

The chain carries TRBV5-1 and TRBJ2-3, with TRBD1 matching 10 bases. Germline CDR1 SGHRS, CDR2 YFSETQ. The V and J ends lost 3 bases and 5 bases, in that order; junction bases with no gene match: 3. CDR3 length: 14 residues. The CDR3 nucleotides are TGCGCCAGCAGCTGGGGGACAGGGGAAGATACGCAGTATTTT. Its protein product is CASSWGTGEDTQYF.

This chain links TRBV7-9 with TRBJ1-2, with D uncertain. Germline V CDR1 and CDR2: SEHNR, FQNEAQ (reference sequence). The CDR3 runs 12 residues. Trimming stripped 4 bases from V and 8 bases from J, with 11 bases between. The CDR3 here is CASSWTLAGYTF. The DNA of the CDR3 is TGTGCCAGCAGCTGGACTCTCGCGGGCTACACCTTC.

The J gene is TRBJ2-1, the V gene TRBV2; 14 nucleotides match TRBD2. The CDR3 length is 18 residues. Per the germline V gene, CDR1 is SNHLY and CDR2 is FYNNEI. With V trimmed by 1 base and J by 2 bases, 4 bases remained unmatched. The CDR3 region has the DNA TGTGCCAGCAGTGAAGGGCTGGGACTAGCGGGGGCCTACAATGAGCAGTTCTTC. Translated: CASSEGLGLAGAYNEQFF.

DNA for the CDR3: TGTGCCAGTAGTATTGGCTCCAGCTCTGGAAACACCATATATTTT. The encoded protein is CASSIGSSSGNTIYF. This chain connects TRBV19 to TRBJ1-3; D gene ambiguous. The CDR3 sequence is 15 residues long. Germline CDR1 and CDR2: LNHDA and SQIVND (reference sequence). V dropped 3 bases and J dropped 0 bases, with 9 bases sitting between them.

The chain uses TRBV6-4 and TRBJ1-5; tentative D call: TRBD1 (5 bases). From germline, CDR1 is MRHNA and CDR2 SNTAGT. The CDR3 totals 16 residues. The germline V and J ends were trimmed by 4 bases and 1 base, with 14 bases remaining between them. CDR3 sequence reads: CASSGAWAGSNQPQHF. CDR3 coding DNA: TGTGCCAGCAGTGGGGCATGGGCAGGGAGCAATCAGCCCCAGCATTTT.

This chain uses TRBV30 with TRBJ1-1; possibly TRBD1 for D (5 bases). Germline values: CDR1 GTSNPN, CDR2 SVGIG (reference sequence). The germline V and J ends were trimmed by 2 bases and 5 bases, with 6 bases remaining between them. The CDR3 covers 11 residues. The chain's CDR3 is CAWSYRTEAFF. For the CDR3, the DNA is TGTGCCTGGAGTTACAGGACTGAAGCTTTCTTT.

The rearrangement joins TRBV28 to TRBJ2-7; tentatively, D is TRBD1 (5 bases). CDR1 and CDR2 (germline): MDHEN, SYDVKM. V lost 6 bases and J 4 bases, leaving 22 bases between the germline ends. The CDR3 length is 16 residues. This CDR3 reads CASRRNKPGQQYEQYF. Written as DNA, the CDR3 is TGTGCCAGCAGAAGAAACAAACCAGGGCAGCAATACGAGCAGTACTTC.

The chain has TRBV27 and TRBJ1-4, with 9 bases identical to TRBD1. J gave up 7 bases and V 3 bases, and 3 bases lay outside the gene matches. The germline gives CDR1 MNHEY, CDR2 SMNVEV (reference sequence). The CDR3 consists of 14 residues. The CDR3 coding sequence is TGTGCCAGCAGTTTTGTGACAGGGGGTGAAAAACTGTTTTTT. This codes for CASSFVTGGEKLFF.

This chain joins TRBV27 and TRBJ2-7; 8 positions match TRBD2. The germline CDR1 and CDR2 sequences are MNHEY and SMNVEV (reference sequence). J gave up 2 bases and V 4 bases, and 7 bases lay outside the gene matches. This CDR3 contains 15 residues. This CDR3 reads CASSSQRESPYEQYF. The DNA of the CDR3 is TGTGCCAGCAGTTCACAGCGGGAGAGTCCCTACGAGCAGTACTTC.